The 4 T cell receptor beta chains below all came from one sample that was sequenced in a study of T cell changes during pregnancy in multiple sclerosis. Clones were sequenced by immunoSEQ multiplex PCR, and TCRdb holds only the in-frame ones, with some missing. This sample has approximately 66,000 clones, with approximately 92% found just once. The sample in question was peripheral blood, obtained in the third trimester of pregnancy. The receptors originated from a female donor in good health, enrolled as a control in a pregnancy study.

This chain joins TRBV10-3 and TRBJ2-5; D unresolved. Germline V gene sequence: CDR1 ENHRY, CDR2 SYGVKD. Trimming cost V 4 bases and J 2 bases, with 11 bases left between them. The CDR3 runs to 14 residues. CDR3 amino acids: CAISASGGQETQYF. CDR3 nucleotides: TGTGCCATCAGTGCCTCGGGTGGGCAAGAGACCCAGTACTTC.

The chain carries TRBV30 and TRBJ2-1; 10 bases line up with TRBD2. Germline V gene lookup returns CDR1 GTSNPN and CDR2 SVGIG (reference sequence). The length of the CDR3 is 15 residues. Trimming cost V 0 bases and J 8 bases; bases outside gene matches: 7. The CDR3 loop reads CAWSVPASGSHEQFF. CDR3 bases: TGTGCCTGGAGTGTCCCCGCTAGCGGGAGCCATGAGCAGTTCTTC.

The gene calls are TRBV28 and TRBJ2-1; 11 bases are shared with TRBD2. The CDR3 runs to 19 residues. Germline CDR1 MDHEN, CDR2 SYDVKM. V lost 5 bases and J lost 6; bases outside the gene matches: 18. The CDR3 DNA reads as TGTGCCAGCAGTGCATCGGCCTTTAGCGGGAGGGTTTATCCCAATGAGCAGTTCTTC. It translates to CASSASAFSGRVYPNEQFF.

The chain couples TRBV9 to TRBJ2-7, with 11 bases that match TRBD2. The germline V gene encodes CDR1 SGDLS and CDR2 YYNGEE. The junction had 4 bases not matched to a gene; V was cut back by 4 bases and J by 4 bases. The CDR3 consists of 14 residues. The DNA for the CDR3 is TGTGCCAGCAGCAGTAGCGGGAGGGGGTACGAGCAGTACTTC. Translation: CASSSSGRGYEQYF.